This TCR beta chain stems from a study of blood T cell repertoires in COVID-19 (dated by TCRdb to 2018 to 2021). In the study overall: The collaborator samples originated in the United States, Italy and Spain and spanned the acute and convalescent phases of COVID-19. Samples were obtained from the ongoing ImmuneRACE study (first 160 participants) and from 1,254 subjects provided by 6 global collaborators. The material from the prospective study consisted of cDNA or gDNA derived from T cells, B-cell-depleted T cells, or PBMCs. Nearly every sample came with metadata listing a de-identified subject ID, COVID-19 status, age in years and sex. The repertoires were made available in a free public database intended to serve as a resource for research on the immune response to SARS-CoV-2. Where HLA class I and class II types were available, the types were taken from metadata supplied by the sample provider, not from assay-based typing. Subjects who had been exposed to COVID-19, were actively infected with it, or had recovered from it provided the deeply sampled blood TCRbeta repertoires that made up the dataset.

The collaborating institutions used their own protocols to collect whole blood in K2EDTA tubes. For TCRbeta analysis, collaborators shipped samples in one of three forms: frozen whole blood, isolated PBMCs, or DNA extracted from either of those sample types. On the study overall, not on this receptor specifically: The quantity of clinical and demographic metadata differed by source and by participant and was supplied without curation.

The CDR3 holds 12 amino acids from the cysteine to the phenylalanine. The CDR3 DNA has 36 bases and is translated from base 1. The germline V gene (reference sequence) sets CDR1 to GTSNPN and CDR2 to SVGIG. V is clipped by 0 bases and J by 3 bases, and the sequence between their germline boundaries is 6 bases long. The immunoSEQ Assay, a bias-controlled multiplex PCR, was used to amplify TCRbeta CDR3 regions from genomic DNA. As for the original processing: The number of nucleated cells in each sample was estimated from the amplification of reference gene primers within the assay. Sequence reads were collapsed and filtered to measure the absolute abundance of every unique TCRbeta CDR3 rearrangement. Productive Simpson clonality was computed per sample as the square root of Simpson's diversity index over productive rearrangements. The source is immuneACCESS, and TCRdb retained only in-frame sequences with V and J called. Part of the clones is not carried over; for the studies checked, unresolved V genes explain less than half of this, and the remainder is unexplained. V, J and clone size were drawn from that table, and D and trimming were deduced from the DNA. Recorded for this sample are approximately 670,000 clones; 75% to 90% of them occurred a single time. Jointly, the top ten make up under 0.3% of the sample.

With respect to this clone: Which antigen it targets is not known. No base quality values were provided; no much bigger clone lies one nucleotide off.

Material for sequencing was peripheral blood. The receptor was derived from a woman under 30 with acute or convalescent COVID-19. In this chain, TRBV30 is recombined with TRBJ2-7, with no confident D gene call. The CDR3 protein: CAWSVYSYEQYF. The nucleotide sequence is TGTGCCTGGAGTGTGTACAGCTACGAGCAGTACTTC.